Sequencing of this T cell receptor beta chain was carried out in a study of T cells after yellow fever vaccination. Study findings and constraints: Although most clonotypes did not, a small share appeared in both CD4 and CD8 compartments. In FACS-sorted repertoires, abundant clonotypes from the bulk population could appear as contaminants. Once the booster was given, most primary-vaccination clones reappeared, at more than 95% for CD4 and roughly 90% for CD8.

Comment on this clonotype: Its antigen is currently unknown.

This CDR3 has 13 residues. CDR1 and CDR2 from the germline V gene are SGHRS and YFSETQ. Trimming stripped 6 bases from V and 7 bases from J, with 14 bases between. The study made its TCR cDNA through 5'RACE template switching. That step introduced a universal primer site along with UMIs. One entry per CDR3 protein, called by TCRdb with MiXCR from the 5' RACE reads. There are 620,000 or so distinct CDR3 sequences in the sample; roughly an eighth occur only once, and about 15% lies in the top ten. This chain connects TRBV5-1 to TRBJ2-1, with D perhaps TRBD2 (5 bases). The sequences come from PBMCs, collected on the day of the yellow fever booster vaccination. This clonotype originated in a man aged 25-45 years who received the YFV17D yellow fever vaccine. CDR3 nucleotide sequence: TGCGCCAGCACGAGGGAACTCTGGAATGAGCAGTTCTTC. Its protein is CASTRELWNEQFF.